Listed below are T cell receptor beta chains from one sample, sequenced in a study of blood T cell repertoires in COVID-19. The assay was immunoSEQ multiplex PCR, and TCRdb's table has in-frame clones only and misses some. This sample has a few hundred thousand clones; roughly 77% occur once, and the top ten carry about 9%. Sequenced input: PBMCs or T cells enriched from blood (not recorded which). Every receptor here comes from a man aged 40-50 years who had recovered from COVID-19. The CDR3 runs from the conserved cysteine through the conserved F or W. Each record gives: D gene, clone size, J gene, V gene, CDR3 protein, CDR3 DNA. The D gene is left open where the match is weak. Expanded clones get a size class; other rows say once, few or many, or leave the size out.

D: .; size: .; J: TRBJ1-6; V: TRBV3-1/TRBV3-2; CDR3: CASNQDLGAGSPLHF; DNA: TGTGCCAGCAACCAAGATCTGGGGGCGGGTTCACCCCTCCACTTT
D: TRBD2; size: .; J: TRBJ2-5; V: TRBV5-4; CDR3: CASTSGGGAEETQYF; DNA: TGTGCCAGCACTTCCGGCGGGGGGGCCGAGGAGACCCAGTACTTC
D: TRBD2; size: .; J: TRBJ2-1; V: TRBV5-1; CDR3: CASSGGTSGHNEQFF; DNA: TGCGCCAGCAGCGGCGGGACTAGCGGGCACAATGAGCAGTTCTTC
D: .; size: .; J: TRBJ1-4; V: TRBV5-1; CDR3: CASNPGPDRPNEKLFF; DNA: TGCGCCAGTAACCCTGGACCAGACAGACCTAATGAAAAACTGTTTTTT
D: TRBD2; size: .; J: TRBJ2-1; V: TRBV3-1/TRBV3-2; CDR3: CASSQDSTGLAGVDEQFF; DNA: TGTGCCAGCAGCCAAGATTCTACGGGACTAGCGGGAGTGGATGAGCAGTTCTTC
D: .; size: .; J: TRBJ2-7; V: TRBV6-5; CDR3: CASGQGYEQYF; DNA: TGTGCCAGCGGGCAGGGCTACGAGCAGTACTTC
D: TRBD1; size: .; J: TRBJ1-2; V: TRBV2; CDR3: CASSGKGQGALYGYTF; DNA: TGTGCCAGCAGCGGCAAGGGACAGGGTGCCCTCTATGGCTACACCTTC
D: .; size: many; J: TRBJ1-1; V: TRBV9; CDR3: CASSAYEGVNTEAFF; DNA: TGTGCCAGCAGCGCCTACGAGGGAGTGAACACTGAAGCTTTCTTT
D: .; size: .; J: TRBJ1-2; V: TRBV2; CDR3: CASTLQGIGNGYTF; DNA: TGTGCCAGTACTCTTCAGGGTATTGGAAATGGCTACACCTTC
D: .; size: .; J: TRBJ1-4; V: TRBV30; CDR3: CAARGFGEKLFF; DNA: TGTGCCGCCAGGGGCTTCGGTGAAAAACTGTTTTTT
D: TRBD1; size: .; J: TRBJ1-1; V: TRBV3-1/TRBV3-2; CDR3: CASIPQGGKNTEAFF; DNA: TGTGCCAGCATCCCACAGGGGGGAAAAAACACTGAAGCTTTCTTT
D: .; size: .; J: TRBJ2-7; V: TRBV2; CDR3: CASSDQGWGEQYF; DNA: TGTGCCAGCAGTGATCAGGGCTGGGGCGAGCAGTACTTC
D: .; size: .; J: TRBJ2-2; V: TRBV5-4; CDR3: CAIPRRVTGELFF; DNA: TGTGCCATCCCGCGCAGGGTCACCGGGGAGCTGTTTTTT
D: .; size: .; J: TRBJ2-7; V: TRBV9; CDR3: CASSEGPGGSYEQYF; DNA: TGTGCCAGCAGCGAGGGGCCCGGGGGCTCCTACGAGCAGTACTTC
D: TRBD1; size: .; J: TRBJ2-2; V: TRBV7-3; CDR3: CASSSQGATGELFF; DNA: TGTGCCAGCAGCTCGCAGGGGGCTACCGGGGAGCTGTTTTTT
D: TRBD2; size: .; J: TRBJ2-6; V: TRBV10-2; CDR3: CASSDPGGREGIPGANVLTF; DNA: TGCGCCAGCAGTGATCCGGGGGGAAGGGAGGGCATTCCTGGGGCCAACGTCCTGACTTTC
D: .; size: .; J: TRBJ1-1; V: TRBV2; CDR3: CASSPLPDTEAFF; DNA: TGTGCCAGCAGTCCCCTTCCTGACACTGAAGCTTTCTTT
D: TRBD1; size: .; J: TRBJ1-2; V: TRBV9; CDR3: CASGTVFDGYTF; DNA: TGTGCCAGCGGGACAGTGTTCGATGGCTACACCTTC
D: .; size: .; J: TRBJ1-5; V: TRBV6-5; CDR3: CACQREDFSGQPQHF; DNA: TGTGCCTGCCAGCGGGAGGATTTCAGTGGTCAGCCCCAGCATTTT
D: .; size: .; J: TRBJ2-2; V: TRBV5-6; CDR3: CASSIWTVTGELFF; DNA: TGTGCCAGCAGCATATGGACAGTAACCGGGGAGCTGTTTTTT
D: TRBD2; size: .; J: TRBJ2-1; V: TRBV7-9; CDR3: CASSLGPRLAGGSEQFF; DNA: TGTGCCAGCAGCTTAGGGCCTAGACTAGCGGGAGGGAGTGAGCAGTTCTTC
D: TRBD1; size: .; J: TRBJ2-2; V: TRBV3-1/TRBV3-2; CDR3: CASSQADRVRHSGELFF; DNA: TGTGCCAGCAGCCAAGCCGACAGGGTCCGTCACAGCGGGGAGCTGTTTTTT
D: .; size: .; J: TRBJ2-7; V: TRBV5-6; CDR3: CASSLDRYEQYF; DNA: TGTGCCAGCAGCTTGGATAGATACGAGCAGTACTTC
D: TRBD1; size: .; J: TRBJ2-5; V: TRBV5-1; CDR3: CASSLDRQGMGKTQYF; DNA: TGCGCCAGCAGCTTGGACCGACAGGGGATGGGAAAGACCCAGTACTTC
D: TRBD2; size: .; J: TRBJ2-1; V: TRBV4-1; CDR3: CASGARGGLAGPNEQFF; DNA: TGCGCCAGCGGCGCTCGAGGAGGACTAGCGGGACCCAATGAGCAGTTCTTC
D: .; size: many; J: TRBJ1-1; V: TRBV19; CDR3: CASSPTRNTEAFF; DNA: TGTGCCAGTAGCCCGACAAGGAACACTGAAGCTTTCTTT
D: TRBD2; size: few; J: TRBJ2-5; V: TRBV11-2; CDR3: CASSSRTSGRALETQYF; DNA: TGTGCCAGCAGCTCCCGGACTAGCGGGAGGGCCTTAGAGACCCAGTACTTC
D: .; size: .; J: TRBJ1-2; V: TRBV19; CDR3: CASSIGVRHGYTF; DNA: TGTGCCAGTAGTATAGGAGTCCGCCATGGCTACACCTTC
D: .; size: .; J: TRBJ1-2; V: TRBV5-1; CDR3: CASSLNRVNSYGYTF; DNA: TGCGCCAGCAGCCTAAACAGGGTGAACAGCTATGGCTACACCTTC
D: TRBD2; size: once; J: TRBJ2-1; V: TRBV18; CDR3: CASSPTGGFNEQFF; DNA: TGTGCCAGCTCCCCAACGGGGGGATTCAATGAGCAGTTCTTC
D: .; size: once; J: TRBJ2-1; V: TRBV4-2; CDR3: CASSQVSSEGNEQFF; DNA: TGTGCCAGCAGCCAAGTATCTAGCGAGGGCAATGAGCAGTTCTTC
D: TRBD2; size: .; J: TRBJ2-3; V: TRBV9; CDR3: CASSQGQPGLSTDTQYF; DNA: TGTGCCAGCAGCCAGGGCCAACCGGGACTAAGCACAGATACGCAGTATTTT
D: .; size: .; J: TRBJ1-4; V: TRBV3-1/TRBV3-2; CDR3: CASSQEGTGNEKLFF; DNA: TGTGCCAGCAGCCAAGAAGGGACTGGGAATGAAAAACTGTTTTTT
D: TRBD2; size: .; J: TRBJ2-7; V: TRBV7-8; CDR3: CASSQLAESSYEQYF; DNA: TGTGCCAGCAGCCAACTAGCGGAGAGCTCCTACGAGCAGTACTTC
D: .; size: .; J: TRBJ2-7; V: TRBV2; CDR3: CASNSQGGSYEQYF; DNA: TGTGCCAGCAATTCCCAGGGAGGATCCTACGAGCAGTACTTC
D: .; size: .; J: TRBJ2-7; V: TRBV18; CDR3: CASSPIFSGSGNEQYF; DNA: TGTGCCAGCTCACCAATTTTTTCGGGGTCGGGGAACGAGCAGTACTTC
D: .; size: .; J: TRBJ1-1; V: TRBV2; CDR3: CASSEGQWMNTEAFF; DNA: TGTGCCAGCAGTGAAGGACAATGGATGAACACTGAAGCTTTCTTT
D: .; size: .; J: TRBJ1-1; V: TRBV9; CDR3: CASSVSEITEAFF; DNA: TGTGCCAGCAGCGTTTCGGAGATCACTGAAGCTTTCTTT
D: .; size: .; J: TRBJ2-7; V: TRBV5-8; CDR3: CASSFPRDSHSYEQYF; DNA: TGTGCCAGCAGCTTCCCGCGGGACAGCCACTCCTACGAGCAGTACTTC
D: TRBD1; size: .; J: TRBJ1-2; V: TRBV4-1; CDR3: CASSQPRQGAKSRGYTF; DNA: TGCGCCAGCAGCCAACCGAGACAGGGGGCCAAATCCCGTGGCTACACCTTC
D: .; size: .; J: TRBJ1-1; V: TRBV19; CDR3: CASSIGGGRTEAFF; DNA: TGTGCCAGTAGTATCGGGGGGGGCAGGACTGAAGCTTTCTTT
D: TRBD2; size: .; J: TRBJ2-3; V: TRBV6-5; CDR3: CASSYSGRVTDTQYF; DNA: TGTGCCAGCAGTTACTCGGGGAGGGTTACAGATACGCAGTATTTT
D: .; size: once; J: TRBJ2-2; V: TRBV9; CDR3: CASSAGYNTGELFF; DNA: TGTGCCAGCAGCGCCGGGTACAACACCGGGGAGCTGTTTTTT
D: TRBD1; size: few; J: TRBJ1-6; V: TRBV7-2; CDR3: CASSPGQGASPLHF; DNA: TGTGCCAGCAGTCCGGGACAGGGGGCTTCACCCCTCCACTTT
D: .; size: .; J: TRBJ1-3; V: TRBV11-2; CDR3: CASSLNLRGLGNTIYF; DNA: TGTGCCAGCAGCTTAAATCTTCGGGGGTTGGGAAACACCATATATTTT
D: TRBD1; size: once; J: TRBJ2-7; V: TRBV27; CDR3: CASSLLDRSYEQYF; DNA: TGTGCCAGCAGTTTATTGGACAGGAGCTACGAGCAGTACTTC
D: .; size: once; J: TRBJ2-1; V: TRBV7-3; CDR3: CASSPSGTQNNEQFF; DNA: TGTGCCAGCAGCCCCTCCGGGACTCAGAACAATGAGCAGTTCTTC
D: .; size: .; J: TRBJ1-4; V: TRBV28; CDR3: CASVPGITNEKLFF; DNA: TGTGCCAGCGTTCCAGGGATCACTAATGAAAAACTGTTTTTT
D: .; size: .; J: TRBJ1-5; V: TRBV19; CDR3: CASSTRVSGHSNQPQHF; DNA: TGTGCCAGTAGTACCAGGGTATCGGGACATAGCAATCAGCCCCAGCATTTT
D: TRBD1; size: .; J: TRBJ1-2; V: TRBV7-3; CDR3: CASSLGGGQVYGYTF; DNA: TGTGCCAGCAGCTTAGGAGGGGGACAGGTGTACGGCTACACCTTC
D: TRBD1; size: .; J: TRBJ1-6; V: TRBV28; CDR3: CASSFYTGTGYNSPLHF; DNA: TGTGCCAGCAGTTTCTATACCGGGACAGGGTATAATTCACCCCTCCACTTT
D: .; size: .; J: TRBJ2-1; V: TRBV7-9; CDR3: CASSLDIDGSSYNEQFF; DNA: TGTGCCAGCAGCTTAGATATCGATGGGAGCTCCTACAATGAGCAGTTCTTC
D: .; size: .; J: TRBJ2-1; V: TRBV7-3; CDR3: CASSFSRSYNEQFF; DNA: TGTGCCAGCAGCTTCTCCCGCTCCTACAATGAGCAGTTCTTC